This T cell receptor (beta chain) comes out of a study of shared T cell receptors in the human thymus. The germline V and J ends were trimmed by 1 base and 8 bases, with 11 bases remaining between them. Germline lookup yields CDR1 LNHNV and CDR2 YYDKDF (reference sequence). The CDR3 covers 13 residues. Clones were read by immunoSEQ multiplex PCR, and TCRdb kept only the in-frame ones, dropping some. This sample carries more than 300,000 clones, around 93% of them seen once, and the ten largest clones take approximately 0.02%. The sequenced sample was thymocytes. This clonotype was sampled from a human donor. This chain links TRBV15 with TRBJ1-2, with a weak D call TRBD1 (6 bases). DNA of the CDR3: TGTGCCACCAGCAGAGCGGGGGCGGGCGGCTACACCTTC. This codes for CATSRAGAGGYTF.